This entry concerns a single T cell receptor (beta chain). Its antigen is undetermined. These data originate in a study of cytomegalovirus exposure and HLA in healthy donors. Study results and limitations: Earlier analysis looked at TCR beta V segments, and most were productive about 90% or about 30% of the time.

Germline trimming cut 5 bases from V and 5 bases from J; bases unmatched to any gene: 8. This CDR3 has 14 amino acids. Per the germline V gene, CDR1 is MNHEY and CDR2 is SVGAGI. The PCR used 60 Vbeta and 13 Jbeta primers. Clones were sequenced by immunoSEQ multiplex PCR, and TCRdb holds only the in-frame ones, with some missing. The sample includes some 150,000 clones, approximately 79% of them seen just once. The origin of this receptor is a woman under 40 in good health and CMV-seronegative. The chain joins TRBV6-5 to TRBJ1-2, with 7 bases identical to TRBD1. The sample taken for sequencing was PBMCs. The CDR3 protein is CASSKNTGDYGYTF. CDR3 bases: TGTGCCAGCAGTAAAAACACAGGGGATTATGGCTACACCTTC.